These 32 T cell receptor beta chains were all obtained from the same sample, sequenced in a study of blood T cell repertoires in COVID-19. This table comes from immunoSEQ multiplex PCR, and its TCRdb copy is limited to in-frame clones, with some not included. The sample lists tens of thousands of clones; about 80% were seen once. Input material: peripheral blood. These receptors originate from a man aged 50 to 59 with active or convalescent COVID-19.

The chain couples TRBV7-9 to TRBJ1-2; the D gene is possibly TRBD1 (6 bases). V lost 5 bases and J 6 bases, leaving 19 bases between the germline ends. This CDR3 contains 15 residues. The germline V gene encodes CDR1 SEHNR and CDR2 FQNEAQ (reference sequence). The CDR3 protein is CASSPSKGQLNGYTF. Here the CDR3 DNA reads TGTGCCAGCAGCCCCTCCAAAGGACAGTTAAATGGCTACACCTTC.

The rearrangement uses TRBV7-9 and TRBJ1-1; D is perhaps TRBD1 (5 bases). CDR1 SEHNR and CDR2 FQNEAQ come from the germline V gene (reference sequence). This CDR3 spans 11 amino acids. Between the trimmed V and J ends, which lost 6 bases and 10 bases, there was a span of 12 bases. CDR3 sequence (DNA): TGTGCCAGCAGTCTTCAGGGCGGAGCTTTCTTT. Residues: CASSLQGGAFF.

The J gene is TRBJ2-7, the V gene TRBV14; 7 bases fit TRBD2. Germline-derived CDR1 and CDR2 are SGHDN and FVKESK. This CDR3 is 17 amino acids long. The V and J ends lost 0 bases and 0 bases, in that order; junction bases with no gene match: 8. In DNA, the CDR3 is TGTGCCAGCAGCCAAGATCAACTAGCGTGGAGCTCCTACGAGCAGTACTTC. Translated: CASSQDQLAWSSYEQYF.

The gene calls are TRBV5-4 and TRBJ1-1; 9 bases align to TRBD1. The germline gives CDR1 SGHNT, CDR2 YYREEE (reference sequence). The CDR3 extends over 14 amino acids. Trimming took 4 bases from V and 3 from J; bases not matched to a gene: 4. CDR3 protein: CASSPQGAYTEAFF. In DNA, the CDR3 is TGTGCCAGCAGCCCACAGGGGGCTTACACTGAAGCTTTCTTT.

The chain recombines TRBV19 with TRBJ1-2; 10 nucleotides match TRBD1. The germline gives CDR1 LNHDA, CDR2 SQIVND (reference sequence). V lost 5 bases and J lost 5; bases outside the gene matches: 8. CDR3 size: 15 residues. The CDR3 coding sequence is TGTGCCAGTAGTCCCGGCCGGACAGGGGGATATGGCTACACCTTC. Residues: CASSPGRTGGYGYTF.

A few counts support this clone. The chain recombines TRBV3-1 (or the pseudogene TRBV3-2) with TRBJ1-5; 8 nucleotides agree with TRBD1. Germline CDR1 is LGHDT and CDR2 is YNNKEL (reference sequence). The CDR3 runs to 14 residues. Trimming took 0 bases from V and 10 from J; bases not matched to a gene: 5. CDR3 sequence (DNA): TGTGCCAGCAGCCAAGAATGGGGACAGGACCCCCAGCATTTT. This sequence encodes CASSQEWGQDPQHF.

The rearrangement links TRBV9 to TRBJ1-4; D is undetermined. V was cut by 3 bases and J by 7 bases, with 16 bases left in between. Germline-derived CDR1 and CDR2 are SGDLS and YYNGEE. The CDR3 extends over 15 amino acids. The CDR3 loop reads CASSASQGSGEKLFF. The CDR3 DNA sequence: TGTGCCAGCAGCGCCTCCCAAGGGAGTGGTGAAAAACTGTTTTTT. Complete variable domain (other parts from reference TRBV9 and TRBJ1-4): DSGVTQTPKHLITATGQRVTLRCSPRSGDLSVYWYQQSLDQGLQFLIQYYNGEERAKGNILERFSAQQFPDLHSELNLSSLELGDSALYFCASSASQGSGEKLFFGSGTQLSVL.

For the CDR3, the DNA is TGTGCCAGCAGCTTAGTAGGACAGTATGAAGCTTTCTTT. Its translation is CASSLVGQYEAFF. The rearrangement links TRBV11-1 to TRBJ1-1; TRBD1 is a possible D gene (6 bases). This CDR3 contains 13 residues. CDR1 is SGHAT and CDR2 is FQDESV in the germline V gene (reference sequence). Trimming left V 1 base short and J 7 bases short, with 10 bases between.

The J gene is TRBJ2-1, the V gene TRBV7-7; a weak D match, TRBD2 (5 bases). The CDR3 totals 15 residues. The V gene's germline CDR1 is SSHAT and CDR2 FNYEAQ (reference sequence). The V and J ends lost 1 base and 3 bases respectively, with 10 bases between them. DNA for the CDR3: TGTGCCAGCAGCTTAGAAGTCGGGGACTACAATGAGCAGTTCTTC. Amino acids: CASSLEVGDYNEQFF.

The rearrangement links TRBV14 to TRBJ1-1, with 10 nucleotides matching TRBD1. Germline V gene sequence: CDR1 SGHDN, CDR2 FVKESK. The CDR3 extends over 16 amino acids. Losses at the gene ends were 5 bases for V and 4 bases for J; bases not matched to a gene: 10. The CDR3 region is CASSRRTGGGTTEAFF. Written as DNA, the CDR3 is TGTGCCAGCAGCAGACGGACAGGGGGGGGTACCACTGAAGCTTTCTTT.

The rearrangement uses TRBV5-6 and TRBJ2-7, with a tentative D call TRBD1 (7 bases). V was cut by 3 bases and J by 4 bases, with 20 bases left in between. Germline assignment: CDR1 SGHDT and CDR2 YYEEEE. The CDR3 has 16 residues. CDR3 DNA: TGTGCCAGCAGCTCAGGAACAGGGGACTCGAGGTACGAGCAGTACTTC. Its translation is CASSSGTGDSRYEQYF.

The chain's CDR3 is CASSAVPGTGHQGYTF. DNA for the CDR3: TGTGCCAGCAGCGCCGTCCCTGGGACAGGGCACCAAGGCTACACCTTC. This chain uses TRBV7-8 with TRBJ1-2, with 9 bases lining up with TRBD1. The CDR3 length is 16 residues. The J segment lost 8 bases and the V segment lost 5 bases, leaving 15 bases of the junction unmatched. CDR1 and CDR2 (germline): SGHVS, FQNEAQ.

Here the CDR3 DNA reads TGTGCCAGCAGTGCCCCCCGGACAAGCAGCACAGATACGCAGTATTTT. It specifies CASSAPRTSSTDTQYF. This chain links TRBV27 with TRBJ2-3; perhaps TRBD1 as D (5 bases). The CDR3 extends over 16 amino acids. Germline assignment: CDR1 MNHEY and CDR2 SMNVEV (reference sequence). Trimming stripped 5 bases from V and 0 bases from J, with 15 bases between.

The genes are TRBV19 and TRBJ2-3; 8 positions agree with TRBD2. Germline V gene lookup returns CDR1 LNHDA and CDR2 SQIVND (reference sequence). J was trimmed by 3 bases and V by 3 bases; bases with no gene match: 5. This CDR3 has 15 residues. CDR3 protein: CASSISGGRTDTQYF. In DNA form, the CDR3 reads TGTGCCAGTAGTATCAGCGGGGGCCGTACAGATACGCAGTATTTT.

This clone has just a few counts. CDR3 sequence reads: CASSEAPFGYTEAFF. CDR3 in DNA: TGTGCCAGCAGTGAAGCGCCATTCGGGTACACTGAAGCTTTCTTT. The chain recombines TRBV6-1 with TRBJ1-1; no reliable D call. Per germline, CDR1 MNHNS and CDR2 SASEGT. The CDR3 runs to 15 residues. Trimming took 0 bases from V and 3 from J, leaving 11 bases between them.

The V gene is TRBV15, the J gene TRBJ1-5; the D is unclear. Trimming cost V 8 bases and J 0 bases, with 8 bases left between them. CDR1 and CDR2 from the germline V gene are LNHNV and YYDKDF (reference sequence). The CDR3 consists of 13 residues. In DNA form, the CDR3 reads TGTGCCACCGCGCCCGCTAGCAATCAGCCCCAGCATTTT. It encodes CATAPASNQPQHF.

The J gene is TRBJ2-2, the V gene TRBV30; the D gene is possibly TRBD1 (6 bases). The CDR3 is made up of 13 amino acids. The germline V gene has CDR1 GTSNPN and CDR2 SVGIG (reference sequence). V lost 5 bases to trimming and J lost 1 base, with 8 bases between them. The CDR3 nucleotides are TGTGCCTGGCGGACAGAGAACACCGGGGAGCTGTTTTTT. Its translation is CAWRTENTGELFF.

J is TRBJ1-1 and V is TRBV12-3 or TRBV12-4; no clear D gene. V gave up 6 bases and J gave up 3 bases, with 11 bases separating them. The CDR3 sequence is 13 residues long. CDR3 loop: CASSQVRHTEAFF. In DNA form, the CDR3 reads TGTGCCAGCAGCCAAGTGCGGCACACTGAAGCTTTCTTT.

This clone came up a few times. The V call is TRBV7-9, the J call TRBJ1-1; D possibly corresponds to TRBD1 (5 bases). There are 14 residues in the CDR3. Looked up from germline, CDR1 is SEHNR and CDR2 is FQNEAQ (reference sequence). V was trimmed by 0 bases and J by 5 bases, leaving 10 bases between them. CDR3 nucleotides: TGTGCCAGCAGCTTAGCGACAGTAGCAACTGAAGCTTTCTTT. It translates to CASSLATVATEAFF.

This rearrangement joins TRBV4-1 to TRBJ1-4, with D unclear. The CDR3 consists of 14 residues. CDR1 is MGHRA, CDR2 YSYEKL, per germline. Trimming cost V 4 bases and J 14 bases, with 20 bases left between them. Written as DNA, the CDR3 is TGCGCCAGCAGCCCGAACGTTCTAGTTAAATGGCTGTTTTTT. Translation gives CASSPNVLVKWLFF.

This clone has more than one count but fewer than ten. The J gene is TRBJ2-1, the V gene TRBV27; TRBD2 aligns across 8 bases. V was pared by 3 bases and J by 4 bases, with 2 bases of the junction left unmatched. This CDR3 has 14 residues. Per germline, CDR1 MNHEY and CDR2 SMNVEV (reference sequence). The CDR3 sequence: CASSFRGGYNEQFF. DNA of the CDR3: TGTGCCAGCAGTTTCCGGGGGGGGTACAATGAGCAGTTCTTC.

The chain recombines TRBV2 with TRBJ1-2; 7 positions match TRBD1. Per germline, CDR1 SNHLY and CDR2 FYNNEI. CDR3 size: 14 residues. The J segment lost 3 bases and the V segment lost 5 bases, leaving 6 bases of the junction unmatched. In nucleotides, the CDR3 is TGTGCCAGCAGTCATAGGCAGGGGGACTATGGCTACACCTTC. It translates to CASSHRQGDYGYTF.

The chain combines TRBV5-4 with TRBJ2-2, with a possible D match to TRBD1 (7 bases). Germline assignment: CDR1 SGHNT and CDR2 YYREEE (reference sequence). The V end was cut by 5 bases, the J end by 4 bases, with 15 bases between. The CDR3 is 15 residues long. CDR3 sequence: CASRFARGATGELFF. DNA of the CDR3: TGTGCCAGCAGGTTTGCCAGGGGGGCCACCGGGGAGCTGTTTTTT.

The chain joins TRBV2 to TRBJ2-7; 7 bases line up with TRBD1. Germline assignment: CDR1 SNHLY and CDR2 FYNNEI. Losses at the gene ends were 4 bases for V and 1 base for J; bases not matched to a gene: 7. The CDR3 has 15 residues. CDR3 sequence (DNA): TGTGCCAGCAGTGGGTGGACAGGACCGTCCTACGAGCAGTACTTC. Protein sequence: CASSGWTGPSYEQYF. The variable domain in full, completed from reference TRBV2 and TRBJ2-7, reads EPEVTQTPSHQVTQMGQEVILRCVPISNHLYFYWYRQILGQKVEFLVSFYNNEISEKSEIFDDQFSVERPDGSNFTLKIRSTKLEDSAMYFCASSGWTGPSYEQYFGPGTRLTVT.

The chain recombines TRBV19 with TRBJ2-1; possibly TRBD2 for D (6 bases). CDR3 length equals 15 residues. The germline V and J ends were trimmed by 5 bases and 1 base, with 12 bases remaining between them. Germline V gives CDR1 LNHDA, CDR2 SQIVND (reference sequence). The DNA of the CDR3 is TGTGCCAGTAGTGCCTCGGGACTTTCCTACAATGAGCAGTTCTTC. Translated, it gives CASSASGLSYNEQFF.

The chain is built from TRBV10-1 and TRBJ1-6; D perhaps matches TRBD1 (6 bases). This CDR3 is 13 amino acids long. V was pared by 6 bases and J by 4 bases, with 7 bases between. The germline V gene has CDR1 WNHNN and CDR2 SYGVQD (reference sequence). The CDR3 loop is CASSGQYNSPLHF. CDR3 DNA: TGCGCCAGCAGCGGACAGTATAATTCACCCCTCCACTTT.

CDR3 region: CAWSNGGGIGNTIYF. CDR3 nucleotides: TGTGCCTGGAGTAACGGGGGGGGAATCGGAAACACCATATATTTT. The chain joins TRBV30 to TRBJ1-3; D might be TRBD1 (5 bases). V was pared by 2 bases and J by 4 bases, with 15 bases between. The CDR3 loop spans 15 amino acids. The germline V gene encodes CDR1 GTSNPN and CDR2 SVGIG (reference sequence).

The chain carries TRBV11-2 and TRBJ1-4, with D perhaps matching TRBD1 (5 bases). Germline V gene data show CDR1 as SGHAT and CDR2 as FQNNGV. The CDR3 loop spans 13 amino acids. V lost 3 bases and J 8 bases, leaving 10 bases between the germline ends. The CDR3, as DNA: TGTGCCAGCAGCTTCCGCCAGGGCGAAAAACTGTTTTTT. Translating it yields CASSFRQGEKLFF.

Written as DNA, the CDR3 is TGTGCCAGCAGCCCCGAGGGGGTGCTGCGCACCGGGGAGCTGTTTTTT. The encoded protein is CASSPEGVLRTGELFF. V usage is TRBV7-6 and J usage is TRBJ2-2, with D possibly TRBD1 on 6 matching bases. V lost 5 bases to trimming and J lost 4 bases, with 17 bases between them. The length of the CDR3 is 16 residues. CDR1 is SGHVS, CDR2 FNYEAQ, per germline.

This sequence joins TRBV3-1 (or the pseudogene TRBV3-2) and TRBJ1-1; 9 positions agree with TRBD1. This CDR3 contains 14 residues. Germline CDR1 reads LGHDT; CDR2 reads YNNKEL (reference sequence). V gave up 4 bases and J gave up 7 bases; unmatched junction bases: 7. The CDR3 reads CASSRLQGAVEAFF. CDR3 coding DNA: TGTGCCAGCAGCCGGTTACAGGGGGCCGTTGAAGCTTTCTTT.

To note about this clone: An end of the junction does not agree with germline; a read error may underlie this. V gene TRBV9 combines with J gene TRBJ2-7, with D possibly being TRBD1 (5 bases). This CDR3 contains 15 residues. Germline values: CDR1 SGDLS, CDR2 YYNGEE. The CDR3 sequence is CASSAAEVGQTIPNF. CDR3 bases: TGTGCCAGCAGCGCCGCCGAGGTGGGGCAGACCATCCCGAACTTC.

V usage is TRBV12-5 and J usage is TRBJ2-7, with D possibly matching TRBD2 (5 bases). The CDR3 has 13 amino acids. Trimming cost V 2 bases and J 4 bases, with 9 bases left between them. Germline V lookup: CDR1 LGHNT, CDR2 FRNRAP. The CDR3 is CASGLPRTYEQYF. The CDR3 bases are TGTGCTAGTGGTTTGCCCCGGACTTACGAGCAGTACTTC.